The clone carrying this T cell receptor beta chain was detected ten times or more. TCRdb reprocessed the 5' RACE reads via MiXCR and lists one record per CDR3 protein. The table records about 69,000 distinct CDR3 sequences, approximately 5% of them present only once. These data belong to a study of T cells after yellow fever vaccination. The length of the CDR3 is 15 residues. Trimming stripped 0 bases from V and 0 bases from J, with 6 bases between. CDR1 is SGHTA, CDR2 FQGNSA, per germline. The V gene is TRBV7-2, the J gene TRBJ2-4, with unresolved D. The sequencing here drew on CD4+ T cells sorted from PBMCs, taken around 15 days after the first yellow fever vaccination. This TCR was recovered from a man younger than 35 who received the YFV17D yellow fever vaccine. The CDR3 bases are TGTGCCAGCAGCTTAGCGAGGACAGCCAAAAACATTCAGTACTTC. Its translation: CASSLARTAKNIQYF.